These 26 T cell receptor beta chains were sequenced from one sample in a study of cytomegalovirus exposure and HLA in healthy donors. PCR primers comprised 60 Vbeta and 13 Jbeta primers. Only in-frame clones appear in the TCRdb table, and some are missing; sequencing was by immunoSEQ multiplex PCR. Of 150,000 to 200,000 clones listed, about 80% are singletons. Specimen: PBMCs. The receptors stem from a female donor in good health and CMV-seronegative.

This clone appeared once. This chain joins TRBV30 and TRBJ1-5; 8 positions agree with TRBD1. Germline values: CDR1 GTSNPN, CDR2 SVGIG (reference sequence). With V trimmed by 4 bases and J by 2 bases, 10 bases remained unmatched. The CDR3 has 16 amino acids. CDR3 nucleotides: TGTGCCTGGAATCCAGGACAGGGATATGGCAATCAGCCCCAGCATTTT. Protein product: CAWNPGQGYGNQPQHF.

The chain combines TRBV4-2 with TRBJ2-3, with 7 nucleotides matching TRBD2. CDR1 and CDR2 (germline): LGHNA, YNFKEQ. The ends lost 0 bases at V and 7 bases at J; junction bases unmatched: 19. The CDR3 runs to 19 residues. CDR3 loop: CASSQDPPGLRGRENTQYF. The CDR3 nucleotides read TGTGCCAGCAGCCAAGACCCCCCCGGACTAAGAGGGAGGGAGAATACGCAGTATTTT.

The chain is built from TRBV6-1 and TRBJ1-4; D may be TRBD1 (6 bases). This CDR3 has 15 amino acids. V lost 5 bases and J 8 bases, leaving 18 bases between the germline ends. CDR1 is MNHNS and CDR2 is SASEGT in the germline V gene. DNA of the CDR3: TGTGCCAGCAGTCCTACTGGCGGGGGGCTGGAAAAACTGTTTTTT. Protein sequence: CASSPTGGGLEKLFF.

The chain recombines TRBV6-1 with TRBJ2-1; TRBD1 agrees at 9 bases. The CDR3 has 16 amino acids. CDR1 is MNHNS, CDR2 SASEGT, per germline. With V trimmed by 4 bases and J by 12 bases, 16 bases remained unmatched. This CDR3 reads CASSGLGTGKVRVQFF. CDR3 DNA sequence: TGTGCCAGCAGTGGGCTGGGGACAGGGAAAGTTCGGGTGCAGTTCTTC.

The chain recombines TRBV11-2 with TRBJ2-3; D not resolved. Looked up from germline, CDR1 is SGHAT and CDR2 is FQNNGV. The CDR3 runs to 12 residues. V was trimmed by 3 bases and J by 3 bases, leaving 4 bases between them. Here the CDR3 DNA reads TGTGCCAGCAGCTTCGGGACAGATACGCAGTATTTT. This codes for CASSFGTDTQYF. The variable domain in full, completed from reference TRBV11-2 and TRBJ2-3, reads EAGVAQSPRYKIIEKRQSVAFWCNPISGHATLYWYQQILGQGPKLLIQFQNNGVVDDSQLPKDRFSAERLKGVDSTLKIQPAKLEDSAVYLCASSFGTDTQYFGPGTRLTVL.

CDR3 DNA sequence: TGTGCCAGCACCTTAGGGGGCGGGCAGTACTTC. The encoded protein is CASTLGGGQYF. V gene TRBV2 combines with J gene TRBJ2-7; 7 bases agree with TRBD1. CDR3 size: 11 residues. The junction had 6 bases not matched to a gene; V was cut back by 7 bases and J by 9 bases. Germline-derived CDR1 and CDR2 are SNHLY and FYNNEI.

This chain uses TRBV30 with TRBJ1-2; the match to TRBD1 covers 10 bases. V shed 4 bases and J 4 bases; nucleotides not matched to a gene: 9. CDR3 size: 15 residues. Looked up from germline, CDR1 is GTSNPN and CDR2 is SVGIG (reference sequence). The CDR3 reads CAWTTQTGGSYGYTF. DNA of the CDR3: TGTGCCTGGACCACTCAGACAGGGGGCAGCTATGGCTACACCTTC.

The chain couples TRBV5-4 to TRBJ2-7; 13 nucleotides align to TRBD2. The ends lost 0 bases at V and 4 bases at J; junction bases unmatched: 1. The length of the CDR3 is 15 residues. Germline V gene sequence: CDR1 SGHNT, CDR2 YYREEE (reference sequence). DNA for the CDR3: TGTGCCAGCAGCTTGGGACTAGCGGGAGGTTACGAGCAGTACTTC. It codes for CASSLGLAGGYEQYF.

The V call is TRBV10-3, the J call TRBJ1-1; 9 nucleotides agree with TRBD1. In germline, CDR1 is ENHRY, CDR2 SYGVKD. V trimming: 6 bases; J trimming: 0 bases; junction bases outside the gene matches: 8. This CDR3 is built from 16 residues. CDR3 amino acids: CAISATGGRVNTEAFF. As DNA, the CDR3 is TGTGCCATCAGCGCAACAGGGGGCCGGGTGAACACTGAAGCTTTCTTT.

The V call is TRBV30, the J call TRBJ2-1; 7 bases line up with TRBD1. The germline gives CDR1 GTSNPN, CDR2 SVGIG (reference sequence). The CDR3 is 16 amino acids. The ends lost 2 bases at V and 1 base at J; junction bases unmatched: 8. The CDR3 coding sequence is TGTGCCTGGAGTCCGCAGGGGGTCGTGTCCTACAATGAGCAGTTCTTC. Its protein is CAWSPQGVVSYNEQFF. The full variable domain, its missing parts supplied by reference TRBV30 and TRBJ2-1, is SQTIHQWPATLVQPVGSPLSLECTVEGTSNPNLYWYRQAAGRGLQLLFYSVGIGQISSEVPQNLSASRPQDRQFILSSKKLLLSDSGFYLCAWSPQGVVSYNEQFFGPGTRLTVL.

V usage is TRBV29-1 and J usage is TRBJ1-2; D gene ambiguous. CDR1 and CDR2 (germline): SQVTM, ANQGSEA. There are 13 residues in the CDR3. With 2 bases removed from V and 4 bases from J, the gap between germline ends came to 11 bases. The DNA for the CDR3 is TGCAGCGTTGAAAAGCAGGTACTCTATGGCTACACCTTC. This gives the protein CSVEKQVLYGYTF. The full variable domain, rest sourced from reference TRBV29-1 and TRBJ1-2, is SAVISQKPSRDICQRGTSLTIQCQVDSQVTMMFWYRQQPGQSLTLIATANQGSEATYESGFVIDKFPISRPNLTFSTLTVSNMSPEDSSIYLCSVEKQVLYGYTFGSGTRLTVV.

The genes are TRBV4-1 and TRBJ2-1; the match to TRBD2 covers 13 bases. The CDR3 runs to 16 residues. V was clipped by 3 bases and J by 2 bases; unmatched bases: 1. CDR1 is MGHRA, CDR2 YSYEKL, per germline. CDR3 bases: TGCGCCAGCAGCCATGGGACTAGCGGGGCCTACAATGAGCAGTTCTTC. It specifies CASSHGTSGAYNEQFF.

This clone showed up just a few times. The chain links TRBV5-1 to TRBJ2-5, with D possibly TRBD1 on 6 matching bases. The CDR3 contains 15 residues. Germline CDR1 is SGHRS and CDR2 is YFSETQ. Trimming cost V 4 bases and J 5 bases, with 18 bases left between them. For the CDR3, the DNA is TGCGCCAGCAGCATCCCTCAGGGGCCCGGGGAGACCCAGTACTTC. Its protein is CASSIPQGPGETQYF.

The chain couples TRBV6-5 to TRBJ1-2; TRBD1 matches 9 bases. The length of the CDR3 is 15 residues. V shed 5 bases and J 5 bases; nucleotides not matched to a gene: 9. The V gene's germline CDR1 is MNHEY and CDR2 SVGAGI. CDR3 sequence: CASSPAGQGLYGYTF. CDR3 coding DNA: TGTGCCAGCAGTCCTGCGGGACAGGGACTTTATGGCTACACCTTC.

This chain links TRBV7-9 with TRBJ2-1, with 8 nucleotides matching TRBD2. The J segment lost 5 bases and the V segment lost 2 bases, leaving 5 bases of the junction unmatched. Germline CDR1 and CDR2: SEHNR and FQNEAQ (reference sequence). CDR3 length: 15 residues. The CDR3 reads CASSLITSGDNEQFF. The CDR3 region has the DNA TGTGCCAGCAGCTTAATTACTAGCGGAGACAATGAGCAGTTCTTC.

The V call is TRBV19, the J call TRBJ1-2, with D maybe TRBD1 (5 bases). The CDR3 contains 13 residues. Germline CDR1 is LNHDA and CDR2 is SQIVND (reference sequence). The V end lost 3 bases, the J end lost 6 bases, and 11 bases lay between the germline ends. CDR3 amino acids: CASSMGRVNGYTF. The CDR3 coding sequence is TGTGCCAGTAGTATGGGCAGGGTGAATGGCTACACCTTC.

DNA for the CDR3: TGTGCCAGCAGCCGCGACGGGATTAGCTACACCGGGGAGCTGTTTTTT. This codes for CASSRDGISYTGELFF. The chain uses TRBV11-2 and TRBJ2-2; D is perhaps TRBD2 (5 bases). V lost 5 bases and J 3 bases, leaving 16 bases between the germline ends. The CDR3 has 16 amino acids. Germline V gene sequence: CDR1 SGHAT, CDR2 FQNNGV.

The V gene is TRBV19, the J gene TRBJ1-5; D is undetermined. The length of the CDR3 is 16 residues. Deletions cut 2 bases from V and 2 bases from J, with 13 bases between. Germline V gene data show CDR1 as LNHDA and CDR2 as SQIVND (reference sequence). The CDR3 DNA reads as TGTGCCAGTAGTATACGGAGGAGTCTAGGCAATCAGCCCCAGCATTTT. It yields the protein CASSIRRSLGNQPQHF.

The rearrangement links TRBV6-5 to TRBJ1-4; 10 bases match TRBD1. V lost 4 bases to trimming and J lost 7 bases; unmatched junction nucleotides: 6. Per germline, CDR1 MNHEY and CDR2 SVGAGI. The CDR3 consists of 15 residues. CDR3 loop: CASSWTGGEGEKLFF. The DNA of the CDR3 is TGTGCCAGCAGTTGGACAGGGGGTGAGGGTGAAAAACTGTTTTTT.

The V gene is TRBV29-1, the J gene TRBJ1-2; weak D call: TRBD1 (6 bases). Germline CDR1 reads SQVTM; CDR2 reads ANQGSEA. Deletions cut 0 bases from V and 3 bases from J, with 14 bases between. The CDR3 contains 15 residues. This chain's CDR3 is CSVEDDRSPYYGYTF. DNA of the CDR3: TGCAGCGTTGAAGATGACAGGAGCCCCTACTATGGCTACACCTTC.

This chain joins TRBV4-2 and TRBJ2-7, with 8 positions matching TRBD1. J lost 1 base, V lost 2 bases, and 13 bases had no gene match. This CDR3 contains 18 residues. Germline-derived CDR1 and CDR2 are LGHNA and YNFKEQ. CDR3 nucleotide sequence: TGTGCCAGCAGCCAATCGCACCTCCCAGGACAGGGATCCTACGAGCAGTACTTC. Encoded protein: CASSQSHLPGQGSYEQYF.

The rearrangement uses TRBV7-3 and TRBJ2-7; D uncertain. Per the germline V gene, CDR1 is SGHTA and CDR2 is FQGTGA. This CDR3 spans 12 amino acids. Trimming removed 0 bases from V and 4 bases from J, with 4 bases in between. Here the CDR3 reads CASSLTRYEQYF. The CDR3, as DNA: TGTGCCAGCAGCTTAACGAGGTACGAGCAGTACTTC.

The J gene is TRBJ2-1, the V gene TRBV11-3; D is possibly TRBD2 (6 bases). The CDR3 consists of 14 residues. CDR1 is SGHNT and CDR2 is YENEEA in the germline V gene. Trimming stripped 4 bases from V and 7 bases from J, with 14 bases between. The DNA of the CDR3 is TGTGCCAGCAGCTCCTCAGCGGAGGGGAATGAGCAGTTCTTC. It encodes CASSSSAEGNEQFF. Supplemented by reference TRBV11-3 and TRBJ2-1, the full variable domain reads EAGVVQSPRYKIIEKKQPVAFWCNPISGHNTLYWYLQNLGQGPELLIRYENEEAVDDSQLPKDRFSAERLKGVDSTLKIQPAELGDSAVYLCASSSSAEGNEQFFGPGTRLTVL.

The chain uses TRBV6-6 and TRBJ2-7, with D perhaps TRBD1 (5 bases). The CDR3 spans 15 residues. The germline CDR1 and CDR2 sequences are MNHNY and SVGAGI (reference sequence). Deletions cut 7 bases from V and 0 bases from J, with 16 bases between. The CDR3 nucleotides read TGTGCCAGCACCAACCAAGGGGTCTACTCCTACGAGCAGTACTTC. This sequence encodes CASTNQGVYSYEQYF.

The CDR3 DNA sequence: TGTGCCAGCAGCTCTCGAAAAGGGGGACCCGGGGAGCTGTTTTTT. Its translation: CASSSRKGGPGELFF. This sequence joins TRBV7-2 and TRBJ2-2, with D possibly TRBD1 on 6 matching bases. Looked up from germline, CDR1 is SGHTA and CDR2 is FQGNSA. V dropped 4 bases and J dropped 6 bases, with 15 bases sitting between them. CDR3 length: 15 amino acids.

This chain uses TRBV5-6 with TRBJ2-3; D remains unclear. CDR3 length equals 15 residues. CDR1 is SGHDT and CDR2 is YYEEEE in the germline V gene. V shed 0 bases and J shed 4 bases, with 12 bases lying between them. In DNA form, the CDR3 reads TGTGCCAGCAGCTTGGTGGTGGCGGCGGCAGATACGCAGTATTTT. Encoded protein: CASSLVVAAADTQYF.